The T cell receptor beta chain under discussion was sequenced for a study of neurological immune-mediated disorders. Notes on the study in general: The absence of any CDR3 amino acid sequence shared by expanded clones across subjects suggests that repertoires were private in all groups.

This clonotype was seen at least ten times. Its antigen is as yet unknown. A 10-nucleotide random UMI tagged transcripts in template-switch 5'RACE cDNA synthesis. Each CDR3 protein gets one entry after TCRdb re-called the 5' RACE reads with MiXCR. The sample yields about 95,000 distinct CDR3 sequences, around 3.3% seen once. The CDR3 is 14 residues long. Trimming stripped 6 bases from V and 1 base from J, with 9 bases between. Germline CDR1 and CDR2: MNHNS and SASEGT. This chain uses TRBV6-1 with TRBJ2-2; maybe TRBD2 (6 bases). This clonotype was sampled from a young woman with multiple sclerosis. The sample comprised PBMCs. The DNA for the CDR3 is TGTGCCAGCAGACTTAGCGGGAACACCGGGGAGCTGTTTTTT. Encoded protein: CASRLSGNTGELFF.